This TCR beta chain was sequenced in a study of OX40 agonist ivuxolimab in advanced cancers. Study at large: Prior checkpoint blockade (anti-PD-1, anti-PD-L1 or anti-CTLA-4) was permitted; over 30% had it.

Points from the study as a whole: Within 6 weeks, CD4+ and CD8+ blood T cells expanded clonally at 0.1 to 3.0 mg/kg. Partial responders at 0.1-3.0 mg/kg showed near-lowest clonal expansion. Some patients without response likewise showed low normalized clonal expansion.

In the case of this clone: Its antigen is not known.

TCRdb's table, derived via immunoSEQ multiplex PCR, lists solely in-frame clones and lacks some. The sample has some 80,000 clones; around nine tenths are singletons. Germline V gene lookup returns CDR1 SGHVS and CDR2 FQNEAQ. V dropped 2 bases and J dropped 0 bases, with 4 bases sitting between them. This CDR3 region has 13 residues. The sequence was obtained from an adult with an advanced solid tumor such as melanoma, head and neck, liver or kidney cancer. The input for sequencing was CD4+ or CD8+ T cells sorted from blood, taken in a trial of the OX40 agonist ivuxolimab. The V and J genes are TRBV7-8 and TRBJ1-1, with D unresolved. The DNA of the CDR3 is TGTGCCAGCAGCTTAACCATGAACACTGAAGCTTTCTTT. Translated: CASSLTMNTEAFF.